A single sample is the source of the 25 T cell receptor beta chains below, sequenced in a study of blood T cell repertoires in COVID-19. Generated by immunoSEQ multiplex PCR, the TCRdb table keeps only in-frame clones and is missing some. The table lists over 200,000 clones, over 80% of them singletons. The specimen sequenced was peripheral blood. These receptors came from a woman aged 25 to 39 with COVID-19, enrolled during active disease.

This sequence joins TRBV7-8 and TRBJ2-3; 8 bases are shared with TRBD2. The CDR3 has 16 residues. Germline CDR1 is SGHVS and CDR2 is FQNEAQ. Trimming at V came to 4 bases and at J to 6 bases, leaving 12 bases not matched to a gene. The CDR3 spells CASSSLSGGATDTQYF. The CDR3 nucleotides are TGTGCCAGCAGCTCTCTCTCCGGGGGGGCAACTGATACGCAGTATTTT.

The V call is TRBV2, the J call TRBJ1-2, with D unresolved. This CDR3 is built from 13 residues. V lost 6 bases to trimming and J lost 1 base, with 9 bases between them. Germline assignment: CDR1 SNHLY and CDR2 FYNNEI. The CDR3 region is CASRRAGNYGYTF. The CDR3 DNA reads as TGTGCCAGCAGGCGTGCCGGTAACTATGGCTACACCTTC. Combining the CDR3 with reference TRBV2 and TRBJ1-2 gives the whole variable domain EPEVTQTPSHQVTQMGQEVILRCVPISNHLYFYWYRQILGQKVEFLVSFYNNEISEKSEIFDDQFSVERPDGSNFTLKIRSTKLEDSAMYFCASRRAGNYGYTFGSGTRLTVV.

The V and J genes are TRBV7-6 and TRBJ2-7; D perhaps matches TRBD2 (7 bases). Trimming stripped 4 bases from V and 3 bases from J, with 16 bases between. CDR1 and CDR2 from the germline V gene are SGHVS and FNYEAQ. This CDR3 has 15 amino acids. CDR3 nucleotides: TGTGCCAGCAGCTCGTGGTCGGGGGGCATCTACGAGCAGTACTTC. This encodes CASSSWSGGIYEQYF.

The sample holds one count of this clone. CDR3 DNA sequence: TGTGCCAGTGGACAGGGGGCGCTAGGGGCCAACGTCCTGACTTTC. Residues: CASGQGALGANVLTF. The V and J genes are TRBV7-8 and TRBJ2-6, with TRBD1 matching 11 bases. The V gene's germline CDR1 is SGHVS and CDR2 FQNEAQ. The CDR3 has 15 amino acids. V trimming: 9 bases; J trimming: 4 bases; junction bases outside the gene matches: 5.

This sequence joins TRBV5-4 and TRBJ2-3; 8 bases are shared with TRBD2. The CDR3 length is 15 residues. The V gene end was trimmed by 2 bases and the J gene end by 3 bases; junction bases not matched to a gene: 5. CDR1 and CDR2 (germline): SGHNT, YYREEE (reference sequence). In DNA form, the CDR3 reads TGTGCCAGCAGCTTACCGGGACTAGTTACAGATACGCAGTATTTT. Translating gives CASSLPGLVTDTQYF.

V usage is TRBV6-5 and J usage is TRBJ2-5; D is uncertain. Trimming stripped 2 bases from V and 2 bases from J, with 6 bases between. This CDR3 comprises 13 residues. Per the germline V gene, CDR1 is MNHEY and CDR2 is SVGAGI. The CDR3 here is CASSYVVQETQYF. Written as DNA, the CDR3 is TGTGCCAGCAGTTACGTCGTTCAAGAGACCCAGTACTTC.

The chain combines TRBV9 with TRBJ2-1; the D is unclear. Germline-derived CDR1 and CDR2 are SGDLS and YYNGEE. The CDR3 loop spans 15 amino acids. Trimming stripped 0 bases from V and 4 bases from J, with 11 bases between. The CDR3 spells CASSVVDSPYNEQFF. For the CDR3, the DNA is TGTGCCAGCAGCGTAGTCGATAGTCCTTACAATGAGCAGTTCTTC.

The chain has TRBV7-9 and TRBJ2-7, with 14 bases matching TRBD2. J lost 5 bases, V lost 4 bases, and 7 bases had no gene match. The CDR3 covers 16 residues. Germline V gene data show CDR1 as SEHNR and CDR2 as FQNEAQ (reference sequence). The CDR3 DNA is TGTGCCAGCAGCTCTTCCGGGACTAGCGGGAGCGACGAGCAGTACTTC. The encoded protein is CASSSSGTSGSDEQYF.

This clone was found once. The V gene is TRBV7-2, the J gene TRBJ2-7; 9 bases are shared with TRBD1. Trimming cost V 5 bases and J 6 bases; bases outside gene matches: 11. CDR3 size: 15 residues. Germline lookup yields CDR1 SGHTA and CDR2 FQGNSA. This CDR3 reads CASSRRTGVWVEQYF. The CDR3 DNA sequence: TGTGCCAGCAGCCGCCGGACAGGGGTATGGGTCGAGCAGTACTTC. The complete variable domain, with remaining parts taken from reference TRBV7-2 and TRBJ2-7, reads GAGVSQSPSNKVTEKGKDVELRCDPISGHTALYWYRQSLGQGLEFLIYFQGNSAPDKSGLPSDRFSAERTGGSVSTLTIQRTQQEDSAVYLCASSRRTGVWVEQYFGPGTRLTVT.

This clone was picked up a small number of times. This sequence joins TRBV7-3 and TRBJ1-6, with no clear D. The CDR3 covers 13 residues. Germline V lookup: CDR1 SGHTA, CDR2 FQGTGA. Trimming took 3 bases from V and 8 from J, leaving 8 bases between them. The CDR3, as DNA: TGTGCCAGCAGCTTGCGGAGGGATTCACCCCTCCACTTT. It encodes CASSLRRDSPLHF.

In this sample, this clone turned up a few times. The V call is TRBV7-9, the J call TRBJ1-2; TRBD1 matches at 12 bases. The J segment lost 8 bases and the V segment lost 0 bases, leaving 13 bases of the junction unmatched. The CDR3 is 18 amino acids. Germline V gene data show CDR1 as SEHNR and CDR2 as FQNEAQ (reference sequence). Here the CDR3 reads CASSLARSGTGGGFGYTF. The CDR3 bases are TGTGCCAGCAGCTTAGCTCGGTCCGGGACAGGGGGCGGTTTCGGCTACACCTTC. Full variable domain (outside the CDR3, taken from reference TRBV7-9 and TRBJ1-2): DTGVSQNPRHKITKRGQNVTFRCDPISEHNRLYWYRQTLGQGPEFLTYFQNEAQLEKSRLLSDRFSAERPKGSFSTLEIQRTEQGDSAMYLCASSLARSGTGGGFGYTFGSGTRLTVV.

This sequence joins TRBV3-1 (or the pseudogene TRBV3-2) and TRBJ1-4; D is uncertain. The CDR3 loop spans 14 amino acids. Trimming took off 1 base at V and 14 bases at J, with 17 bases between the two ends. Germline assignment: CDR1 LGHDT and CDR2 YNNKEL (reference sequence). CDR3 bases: TGTGCCAGCAGCCAAGCCGTCTTGGCAGGTGCGCTGTTTTTT. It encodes CASSQAVLAGALFF.

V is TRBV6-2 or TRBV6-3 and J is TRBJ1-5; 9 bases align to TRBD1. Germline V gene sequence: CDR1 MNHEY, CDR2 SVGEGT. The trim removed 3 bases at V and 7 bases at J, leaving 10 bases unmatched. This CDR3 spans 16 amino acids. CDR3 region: CASSYQGQGRKQPQHF. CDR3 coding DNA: TGTGCCAGCAGTTATCAGGGACAGGGTAGAAAGCAGCCCCAGCATTTT.

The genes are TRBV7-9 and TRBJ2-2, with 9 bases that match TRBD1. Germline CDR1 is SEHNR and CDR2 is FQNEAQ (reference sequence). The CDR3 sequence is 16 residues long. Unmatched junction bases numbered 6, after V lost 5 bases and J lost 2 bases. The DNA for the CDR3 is TGTGCCAGCAGCATGCCGGGACAGGGAAACACCGGGGAGCTGTTTTTT. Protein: CASSMPGQGNTGELFF.

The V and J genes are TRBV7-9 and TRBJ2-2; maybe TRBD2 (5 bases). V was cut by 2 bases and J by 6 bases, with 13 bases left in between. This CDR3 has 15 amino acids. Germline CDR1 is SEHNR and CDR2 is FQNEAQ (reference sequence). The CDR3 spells CASSLSSGLAGELFF. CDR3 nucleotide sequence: TGTGCCAGCAGCTTATCATCGGGGTTAGCCGGGGAGCTGTTTTTT.

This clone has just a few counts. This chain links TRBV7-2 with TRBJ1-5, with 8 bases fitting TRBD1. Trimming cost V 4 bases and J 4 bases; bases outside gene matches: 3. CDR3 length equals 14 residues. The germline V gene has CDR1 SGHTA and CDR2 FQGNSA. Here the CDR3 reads CASSSGQVNQPQHF. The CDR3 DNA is TGTGCCAGCAGCTCGGGACAGGTTAATCAGCCCCAGCATTTT.

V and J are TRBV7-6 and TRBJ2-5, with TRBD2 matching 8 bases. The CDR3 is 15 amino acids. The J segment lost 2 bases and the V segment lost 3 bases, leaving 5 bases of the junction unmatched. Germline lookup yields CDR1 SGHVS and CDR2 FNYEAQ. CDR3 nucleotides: TGTGCCAGCAGCTTGGGCACTAGCGGACAAGAGACCCAGTACTTC. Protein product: CASSLGTSGQETQYF.

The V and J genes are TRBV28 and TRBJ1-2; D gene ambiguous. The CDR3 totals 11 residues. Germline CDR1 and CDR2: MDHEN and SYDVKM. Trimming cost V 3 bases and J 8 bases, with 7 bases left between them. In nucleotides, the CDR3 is TGTGCCAGCAGTTTGGAGGTCGGCTACACCTTC. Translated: CASSLEVGYTF.

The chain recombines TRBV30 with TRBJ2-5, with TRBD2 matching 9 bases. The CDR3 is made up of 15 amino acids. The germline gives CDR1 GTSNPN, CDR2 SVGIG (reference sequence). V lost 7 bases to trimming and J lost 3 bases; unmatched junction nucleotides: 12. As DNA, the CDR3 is TGTGCCTCCTCCCCTAGCGGGAAGCTAGAAGAGACCCAGTACTTC. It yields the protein CASSPSGKLEETQYF.

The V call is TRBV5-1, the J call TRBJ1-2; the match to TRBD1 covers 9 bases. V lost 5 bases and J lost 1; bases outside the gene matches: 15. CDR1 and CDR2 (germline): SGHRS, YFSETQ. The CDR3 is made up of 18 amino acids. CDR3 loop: CASRNRGPQTPINYGYTF. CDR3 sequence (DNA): TGCGCCAGCAGAAACAGGGGGCCGCAAACCCCTATTAACTATGGCTACACCTTC.

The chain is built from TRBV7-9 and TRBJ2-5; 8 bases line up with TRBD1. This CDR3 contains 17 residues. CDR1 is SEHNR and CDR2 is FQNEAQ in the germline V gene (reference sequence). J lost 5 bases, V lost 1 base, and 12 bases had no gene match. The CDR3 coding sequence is TGTGCCAGCAGCTTAGTCTCCCCTGACAGGGGATCGGAGACCCAGTACTTC. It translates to CASSLVSPDRGSETQYF.

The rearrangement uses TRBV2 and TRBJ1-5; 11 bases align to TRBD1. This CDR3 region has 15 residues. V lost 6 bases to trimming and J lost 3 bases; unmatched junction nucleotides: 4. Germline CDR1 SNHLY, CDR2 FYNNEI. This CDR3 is CASSRDRGNNQPQHF. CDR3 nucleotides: TGTGCCAGCAGCCGGGACAGGGGGAACAATCAGCCCCAGCATTTT. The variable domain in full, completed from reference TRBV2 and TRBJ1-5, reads EPEVTQTPSHQVTQMGQEVILRCVPISNHLYFYWYRQILGQKVEFLVSFYNNEISEKSEIFDDQFSVERPDGSNFTLKIRSTKLEDSAMYFCASSRDRGNNQPQHFGDGTRLSIL.

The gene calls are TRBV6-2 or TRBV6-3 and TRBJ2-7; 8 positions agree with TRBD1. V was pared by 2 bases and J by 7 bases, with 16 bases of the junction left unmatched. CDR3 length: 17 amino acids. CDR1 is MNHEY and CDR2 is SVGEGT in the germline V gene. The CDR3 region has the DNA TGTGCCAGCAGTTACAGCGAGACAGGGGTCAATTTTGAGGAGCAGTACTTC. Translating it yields CASSYSETGVNFEEQYF.

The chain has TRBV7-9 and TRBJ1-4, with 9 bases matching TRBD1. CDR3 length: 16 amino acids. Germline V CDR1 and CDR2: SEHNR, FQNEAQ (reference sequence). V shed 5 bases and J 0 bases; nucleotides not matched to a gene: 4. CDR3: CASSVGQGSTNEKLFF. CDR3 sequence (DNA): TGTGCCAGCAGCGTGGGACAGGGATCAACTAATGAAAAACTGTTTTTT.

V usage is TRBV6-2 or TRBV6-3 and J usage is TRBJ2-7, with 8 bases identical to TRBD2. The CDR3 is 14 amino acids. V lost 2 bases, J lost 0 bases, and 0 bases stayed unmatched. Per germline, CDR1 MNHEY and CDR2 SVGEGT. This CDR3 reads CASSYREGSYEQYF. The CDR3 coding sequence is TGTGCCAGCAGTTACCGGGAGGGCTCCTACGAGCAGTACTTC.